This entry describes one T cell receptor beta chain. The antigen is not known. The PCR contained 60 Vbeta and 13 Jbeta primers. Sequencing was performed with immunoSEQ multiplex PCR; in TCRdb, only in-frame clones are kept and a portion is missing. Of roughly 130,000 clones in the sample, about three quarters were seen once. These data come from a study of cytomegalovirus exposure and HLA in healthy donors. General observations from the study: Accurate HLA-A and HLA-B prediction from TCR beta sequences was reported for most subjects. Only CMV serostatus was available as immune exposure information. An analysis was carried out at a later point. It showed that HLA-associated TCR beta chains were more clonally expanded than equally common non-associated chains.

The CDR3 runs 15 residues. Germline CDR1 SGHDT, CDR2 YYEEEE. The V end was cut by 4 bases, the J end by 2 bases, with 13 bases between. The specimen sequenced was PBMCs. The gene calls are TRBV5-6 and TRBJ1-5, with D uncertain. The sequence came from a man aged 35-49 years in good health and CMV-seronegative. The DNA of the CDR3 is TGTGCCAGCAGCCTTAACCCGAGTGGCAATCAGCCCCAGCATTTT. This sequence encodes CASSLNPSGNQPQHF.